These 22 T cell receptor beta chains were sequenced from one sample in a study of T cells in localized non-small cell lung cancer. Assay: immunoSEQ multiplex PCR; the TCRdb copy retains only in-frame clones and omits some. The sample holds about 48,000 clones, 77% seen once. Sequencing was performed on peripheral blood, taken before any cancer treatment. These receptors were obtained from a man between 40 and 69 years old with stage I squamous cell lung carcinoma.

The V gene is TRBV30, the J gene TRBJ1-1; D remains unclear. Trimming shortened V by 4 bases and J by 2 bases, and 23 bases separated the two germline ends. This CDR3 has 17 amino acids. CDR1 GTSNPN and CDR2 SVGIG come from the germline V gene (reference sequence). DNA of the CDR3: TGTGCCTGGACCGACCGTGCAGCGGCGGGAACCAACACTGAAGCTTTCTTT. As protein: CAWTDRAAAGTNTEAFF.

The DNA of the CDR3 is TGTGCCAGCATCCCAGACCGCCAGAACTATGGCTACACCTTC. It yields the protein CASIPDRQNYGYTF. This chain joins TRBV6-6 and TRBJ1-2; the D is unclear. The CDR3 has 14 amino acids. CDR1 is MNHNY and CDR2 is SVGAGI in the germline V gene (reference sequence). Trimming pared 7 bases from V and 2 bases from J, leaving 14 bases between.

This clone is deemed medium-sized. The chain employs TRBV6-5 and TRBJ1-5; D gene unclear. With 3 bases removed from V and 3 bases from J, the gap between germline ends came to 9 bases. The germline V gene encodes CDR1 MNHEY and CDR2 SVGAGI. There are 14 residues in the CDR3. CDR3 protein: CASSYGPINQPQHF. The CDR3 DNA follows: TGTGCCAGCAGTTATGGACCCATCAATCAGCCCCAGCATTTT.

This clone was seen more than once but under ten times. This chain joins TRBV19 and TRBJ2-2, with D maybe TRBD2 (6 bases). The germline gives CDR1 LNHDA, CDR2 SQIVND (reference sequence). The CDR3 spans 14 residues. V lost 5 bases and J lost 2, with 9 bases in between. CDR3 coding DNA: TGTGCCAGTAGTGGGACTCGAAACACCGGGGAGCTGTTTTTT. Translation gives CASSGTRNTGELFF.

The V and J genes are TRBV5-4 and TRBJ2-1; 10 nucleotides agree with TRBD1. The CDR3 consists of 15 residues. Trimming at V came to 2 bases and at J to 7 bases, leaving 6 bases not matched to a gene. Germline-derived CDR1 and CDR2 are SGHNT and YYREEE (reference sequence). CDR3: CASSFPGQGGNEQFF. The DNA of the CDR3 is TGTGCCAGCAGCTTTCCTGGACAGGGGGGAAATGAGCAGTTCTTC. The full variable domain, completed using reference TRBV5-4 and TRBJ2-1, is ETGVTQSPTHLIKTRGQQVTLRCSSQSGHNTVSWYQQALGQGPQFIFQYYREEENGRGNFPPRFSGLQFPNYSSELNVNALELDDSALYLCASSFPGQGGNEQFFGPGTRLTVL.

The CDR3 region is CASNGGSSYEQYF. The CDR3 DNA sequence: TGTGCCAGCAACGGAGGGAGCTCCTACGAGCAGTACTTC. The rearrangement joins TRBV28 to TRBJ2-7; TRBD2 might be the D (6 bases). Germline loops: CDR1 MDHEN, CDR2 SYDVKM. V dropped 7 bases and J dropped 0 bases, with 10 bases sitting between them. The CDR3 covers 13 residues.

This CDR3 reads CASSYSGSSYEQYF. CDR3 coding DNA: TGTGCCAGCAGTTACTCTGGCAGTTCCTACGAGCAGTACTTC. The gene calls are TRBV6-5 and TRBJ2-7; unclear D gene. In germline, CDR1 is MNHEY, CDR2 SVGAGI. The CDR3 loop spans 14 amino acids. V lost 0 bases, J lost 1 base, and 7 bases lay in between.

The chain recombines TRBV5-5 with TRBJ1-1; 7 bases align to TRBD1. CDR1 and CDR2 (germline): SGHKS, YYEKEE (reference sequence). The CDR3 is made up of 14 amino acids. V was clipped by 1 base and J by 4 bases; unmatched bases: 4. CDR3 nucleotide sequence: TGTGCCAGCAGCTTGCAGGGGGTTAGCACTGAAGCTTTCTTT. Encoded protein: CASSLQGVSTEAFF.

This clone occurred once. This chain joins TRBV5-1 and TRBJ1-5; the D is unclear. Per the germline V gene, CDR1 is SGHRS and CDR2 is YFSETQ. This CDR3 has 13 amino acids. Trimming stripped 0 bases from V and 7 bases from J, with 8 bases between. CDR3 protein: CASSLGENQPQHF. For the CDR3, the DNA is TGCGCCAGCAGCTTGGGGGAGAACCAGCCCCAGCATTTT. Full variable domain (missing parts from reference TRBV5-1 and TRBJ1-5): KAGVTQTPRYLIKTRGQQVTLSCSPISGHRSVSWYQQTPGQGLQFLFEYFSETQRNKGNFPGRFSGRQFSNSRSEMNVSTLELGDSALYLCASSLGENQPQHFGDGTRLSIL.

This chain uses TRBV2 with TRBJ2-5, with 8 bases matching TRBD2. The CDR3 is 14 residues long. V was clipped by 4 bases and J by 10 bases; unmatched bases: 11. The germline CDR1 and CDR2 sequences are SNHLY and FYNNEI. CDR3 residues: CASSAGQPSGSQYF. CDR3 in DNA: TGTGCCAGCAGTGCCGGACAGCCCAGCGGGAGCCAGTACTTC.

The sample holds one count of this clone. This chain uses TRBV7-3 with TRBJ2-4; 9 positions match TRBD1. CDR1 is SGHTA, CDR2 FQGTGA, per germline. V shed 5 bases and J 9 bases; nucleotides not matched to a gene: 14. The length of the CDR3 is 16 residues. The CDR3 nucleotides are TGTGCCAGCAGCGTCAAACCGGGACAGGGAGGTATCATTCAGTACTTC. The encoded protein is CASSVKPGQGGIIQYF. The whole variable domain, remainder taken from reference TRBV7-3 and TRBJ2-4, is GAGVSQTPSNKVTEKGKYVELRCDPISGHTALYWYRQSLGQGPEFLIYFQGTGAADDSGLPNDRFFAVRPEGSVSTLKIQRTERGDSAVYLCASSVKPGQGGIIQYFGAGTRLSVL.

The chain is built from TRBV6-5 and TRBJ2-7, with 8 bases fitting TRBD1. The V and J ends lost 7 bases and 3 bases, in that order; junction bases with no gene match: 8. The CDR3 has 14 amino acids. Germline V gives CDR1 MNHEY, CDR2 SVGAGI. The CDR3 DNA is TGTGCCAGCACCGAAAGACAGGGGAACTACGAGCAGTACTTC. Protein product: CASTERQGNYEQYF.

V and J are TRBV6-5 and TRBJ1-1; D may be TRBD1 (6 bases). CDR3 length: 15 amino acids. Germline V lookup: CDR1 MNHEY, CDR2 SVGAGI. The V and J ends lost 7 bases and 1 base respectively, with 16 bases between them. The CDR3 loop reads CASTVSNRANTEAFF. The CDR3 DNA reads as TGTGCCAGCACCGTATCTAACAGGGCGAACACTGAAGCTTTCTTT.

In this sample, this clone turned up a few times. This chain joins TRBV19 and TRBJ1-2; the D is unclear. This CDR3 is built from 15 residues. CDR1 and CDR2 (germline): LNHDA, SQIVND (reference sequence). Trimming cost V 5 bases and J 0 bases, with 13 bases left between them. The CDR3 is CASSPGLGSNYGYTF. For the CDR3, the DNA is TGTGCCAGTAGTCCCGGCCTTGGTTCTAACTATGGCTACACCTTC.

J is TRBJ1-2 and V is TRBV2; D remains ambiguous. V lost 0 bases and J 8 bases, leaving 10 bases between the germline ends. The CDR3 covers 13 residues. Germline V gene data show CDR1 as SNHLY and CDR2 as FYNNEI. This CDR3 reads CASSEARSRGYTF. The CDR3 nucleotides read TGTGCCAGCAGTGAAGCCAGGTCTCGGGGCTACACCTTC.

The CDR3 DNA reads TGTGCCAGCAGCTACCAATCTAGCGCCCGGGAGACCCAGTACTTC. It specifies CASSYQSSARETQYF. The rearrangement joins TRBV11-2 to TRBJ2-5, with D maybe TRBD2 (6 bases). The V end was cut by 4 bases, the J end by 5 bases, with 17 bases between. This CDR3 comprises 15 residues. Per germline, CDR1 SGHAT and CDR2 FQNNGV. Using reference TRBV11-2 and TRBJ2-5 for the parts outside the CDR3, the full variable domain is EAGVAQSPRYKIIEKRQSVAFWCNPISGHATLYWYQQILGQGPKLLIQFQNNGVVDDSQLPKDRFSAERLKGVDSTLKIQPAKLEDSAVYLCASSYQSSARETQYFGPGTRLLVL.

The CDR3 loop is CASRTGTRNTYEQYF. The DNA of the CDR3 is TGTGCCAGCAGAACCGGGACACGTAATACCTACGAGCAGTACTTC. V usage is TRBV2 and J usage is TRBJ2-7; maybe TRBD1 (6 bases). Trimming left V 6 bases short and J 2 bases short, with 17 bases between. CDR3 size: 15 residues. Germline CDR1 and CDR2: SNHLY and FYNNEI.

The chain employs TRBV28 and TRBJ1-2; D unclear. The CDR3 is 14 amino acids. CDR1 is MDHEN and CDR2 is SYDVKM in the germline V gene. Trimming took off 0 bases at V and 4 bases at J, with 9 bases between the two ends. CDR3 coding DNA: TGTGCCAGCAGTTTATGGGATTGGAGCTATGGCTACACCTTC. Translation: CASSLWDWSYGYTF.

The CDR3 nucleotides are TGTGCCAGCTCGCGGGGAGGTTCGGAGCGTGGCTACACCTTC. Its protein product is CASSRGGSERGYTF. The gene calls are TRBV6-5 and TRBJ1-2; D is unclear. The CDR3 sequence is 14 residues long. Germline CDR1 reads MNHEY; CDR2 reads SVGAGI. The V gene lost 8 bases and the J gene lost 7 bases, with 20 bases spanning the gap.

The chain couples TRBV2 to TRBJ1-6; D is uncertain. Trimming stripped 7 bases from V and 7 bases from J, with 5 bases between. From germline, CDR1 is SNHLY and CDR2 FYNNEI. The CDR3 contains 11 residues. This CDR3 is CASNLNSPLHF. In DNA, the CDR3 is TGTGCCAGCAACTTAAATTCACCCCTCCACTTT. The full variable domain, in which reference TRBV2 and TRBJ1-6 provide the parts outside the CDR3, is EPEVTQTPSHQVTQMGQEVILRCVPISNHLYFYWYRQILGQKVEFLVSFYNNEISEKSEIFDDQFSVERPDGSNFTLKIRSTKLEDSAMYFCASNLNSPLHFGNGTRLTVT.

V gene TRBV7-9 combines with J gene TRBJ1-3, with D maybe TRBD1 (5 bases). Germline loops: CDR1 SEHNR, CDR2 FQNEAQ (reference sequence). The CDR3 totals 16 residues. Trimming cost V 5 bases and J 7 bases, with 21 bases left between them. DNA of the CDR3: TGTGCCAGCAGCCGTCGGGGGGGTTCTATCCGGAACACCATATATTTT. The encoded protein is CASSRRGGSIRNTIYF.

This CDR3 reads CAIKEGAGDRDVDTQYF. The CDR3 region has the DNA TGTGCCATCAAGGAGGGGGCGGGCGACAGGGATGTAGATACGCAGTATTTT. The chain carries TRBV10-3 and TRBJ2-3, with D possibly matching TRBD1 (7 bases). CDR1 and CDR2 from the germline V gene are ENHRY and SYGVKD. The CDR3 spans 17 residues. V was pared by 7 bases and J by 5 bases, with 25 bases between.